Listed below are T cell receptor beta chains from one sample, sequenced in a study of Graves' ophthalmopathy and Graves' hyperthyroidism. TCRdb reprocessed the multiplex PCR reads with MiXCR, giving one entry per CDR3 protein. The table shows 200,000 to 300,000 distinct CDR3 sequences, with about 47% occurring only once. The specimen sequenced was peripheral blood. The receptors originated from an adult man with Graves' ophthalmopathy. CDR3s include the opening cysteine and the closing phenylalanine or tryptophan. Each record gives: J gene, D gene, clone size, V gene, CDR3 protein, CDR3 DNA. A D gene is named only where the DNA matches it firmly. Some rows have no size entry. The others give once, few or many, or a class for an expanded clone.

TRBJ2-5,TRBD2,few,TRBV2,CASKTSGGQQETQYF,TGTGCCAGCAAGACTAGCGGGGGCCAACAAGAGACCCAGTACTTC
TRBJ2-7,.,many,TRBV29-1,CSVDHGYEQYF,TGCAGCGTTGATCACGGCTACGAGCAGTACTTC
TRBJ1-1,TRBD1,.,TRBV19,CASTLDRGQTEAFF,TGTGCCAGTACTTTGGACAGGGGGCAAACTGAAGCTTTCTTT
TRBJ2-6,.,many,TRBV24-1,CATSDQGGFGANVLTF,TGTGCCACCAGTGATCAGGGGGGGTTTGGGGCCAACGTCCTGACTTTC
TRBJ2-5,TRBD2,.,TRBV19,CASSTRDYSRRAETQYF,TGTGCCAGTAGTACAAGGGACTACTCTCGGCGGGCGGAGACCCAGTACTTC
TRBJ1-1,.,many,TRBV2,CASTSNGGTEAFF,TGTGCCAGCACCTCGAACGGAGGCACTGAAGCTTTCTTT
TRBJ1-1,.,few,TRBV6-6,CASKTTEGMNTEAFF,TGTGCCAGCAAAACCACGGAGGGAATGAACACTGAAGCTTTCTTT
TRBJ2-5,TRBD1,.,TRBV2,CASSLSTGKQETQYF,TGTGCCAGCAGCCTATCGACAGGGAAACAAGAGACCCAGTACTTC
TRBJ2-2,TRBD1,.,TRBV7-6,CASSLGVQGANTGELFF,TGTGCCAGCAGCTTGGGGGTGCAGGGGGCGAACACCGGGGAGCTGTTTTTT
TRBJ1-6,.,.,TRBV3-1,CASHDWGANSPLHF,TGTGCCAGCCATGACTGGGGGGCTAATTCACCCCTCCACTTT
TRBJ1-4,TRBD1,.,TRBV12-3/TRBV12-4,CASRTGGNEKLFF,TGTGCCAGCAGGACAGGGGGGAATGAAAAACTGTTTTTT
TRBJ2-5,TRBD2,.,TRBV7-8,CASSAGTSGGTQETQYF,TGTGCCAGCAGCGCAGGGACTAGCGGGGGGACACAAGAGACCCAGTACTTC
TRBJ1-2,.,many,TRBV12-3/TRBV12-4,CASSPSAVAYGYTF,TGTGCCAGCAGCCCCTCGGCAGTCGCTTATGGCTACACCTTC
TRBJ2-7,.,once,TRBV5-1,CASSLRAGRYYF,TGCGCCAGCAGCTTACGGGCGGGAAGGTACTACTTC
TRBJ2-7,TRBD2,.,TRBV24-1,CATSDRTSGGYEQYF,TGTGCCACCAGTGACCGGACTAGCGGGGGCTACGAGCAGTACTTC
TRBJ1-2,.,.,TRBV13,CASGADTNYGYTF,TGTGCCAGCGGCGCCGATACTAACTATGGCTACACCTTC
TRBJ2-7,.,.,TRBV20-1,CSASSPPRISYEQYF,TGCAGTGCCAGCTCACCACCGCGCATCTCCTACGAGCAGTACTTC
TRBJ2-7,TRBD1,once,TRBV10-2,CASSEPGQGDGEQYF,TGCGCCAGCAGTGAGCCCGGACAGGGCGACGGCGAGCAGTACTTC
TRBJ1-2,.,many,TRBV25-1,CASSPPRGYYGYTF,TGTGCCAGCAGTCCCCCGAGGGGATACTATGGCTACACCTTC
TRBJ1-2,.,many,TRBV10-1,CASSPRTANYGYTF,TGCGCCAGCAGCCCCCGGACAGCTAACTATGGCTACACCTTC
TRBJ1-4,.,.,TRBV29-1,CSVWEEKLFF,TGCAGCGTCTGGGAAGAAAAACTGTTTTTT
TRBJ2-3,TRBD1,.,TRBV5-1,CASSLDRGYTDTQYF,TGCGCCAGCAGCTTGGACAGGGGATACACAGATACGCAGTATTTT
TRBJ2-2,TRBD1,.,TRBV11-2,CASSETGVAGELFF,TGTGCCAGCAGCGAAACAGGGGTCGCCGGGGAGCTGTTTTTT
TRBJ2-2,TRBD2,.,TRBV7-2,CASSPLAGGPRTGELFF,TGTGCCAGCAGCCCCCTAGCGGGAGGCCCGAGAACCGGGGAGCTGTTTTTT
TRBJ1-2,.,.,TRBV7-9,CASSLGGFYGYTF,TGTGCCAGCAGCTTAGGCGGATTCTATGGCTACACCTTC
TRBJ1-6,TRBD1,.,TRBV11-2,CASSPQGWDSPLHF,TGTGCCAGCAGCCCACAGGGGTGGGATTCACCCCTCCACTTT
TRBJ2-7,.,.,TRBV12-3/TRBV12-4,CASRRGAYEQYF,TGTGCCAGCAGAAGAGGGGCATACGAGCAGTACTTC
TRBJ2-3,TRBD2,.,TRBV12-3/TRBV12-4,CASSLDRGTSGSTDTQYF,TGTGCCAGCAGTTTAGACCGCGGGACTAGCGGCAGCACAGATACGCAGTATTTT